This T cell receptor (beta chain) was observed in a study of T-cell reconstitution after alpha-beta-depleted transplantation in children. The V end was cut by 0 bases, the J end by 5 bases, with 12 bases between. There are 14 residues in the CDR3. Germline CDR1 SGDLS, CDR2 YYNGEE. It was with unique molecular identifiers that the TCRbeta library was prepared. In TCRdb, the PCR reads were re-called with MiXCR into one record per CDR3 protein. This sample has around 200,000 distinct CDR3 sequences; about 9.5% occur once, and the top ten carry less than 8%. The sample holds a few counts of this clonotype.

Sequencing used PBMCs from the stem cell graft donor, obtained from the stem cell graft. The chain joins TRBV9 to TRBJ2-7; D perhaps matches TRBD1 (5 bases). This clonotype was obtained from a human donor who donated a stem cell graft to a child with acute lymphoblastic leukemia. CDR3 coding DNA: TGTGCCAGCAGCGTAGACAGGTTAAGGCACGAGCAGTACTTC. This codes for CASSVDRLRHEQYF.